A single sample gave rise to the 8 T cell receptor beta chains below, sequenced in a study of T cell repertoires in cytomegalovirus infection. No cognate antigen is known for these TCRs. TCRdb redid the calling of the reads with MiXCR, one entry per CDR3 protein. This table holds about a million distinct CDR3 sequences, approximately 31% found once. This material consisted of cultured CD8+ T cells from PBMCs, taken from culture after CMV antigen stimulation. Every receptor here comes from a human donor in good health (CMV status not recorded). Some clones in this sample may be carry-over from other donors' samples.

The CDR3 sequence: CASSGGGQGYEQYV. The CDR3 nucleotides are TGTGCCAGCAGCGGCGGGGGACAGGGGTACGAGCAGTACGTC. The V call is TRBV5-6, the J call TRBJ2-7; 10 bases align to TRBD1. In germline, CDR1 is SGHDT, CDR2 YYEEEE. This CDR3 comprises 14 residues. Germline trimming cut 4 bases from V and 4 bases from J; bases unmatched to any gene: 5.

In its sample, this clonotype was seen many times. V and J are TRBV7-6 and TRBJ1-1, with TRBD1 as a possible D gene (5 bases). The germline V gene has CDR1 SGHVS and CDR2 FNYEAQ. Trimming took off 5 bases at V and 1 base at J, with 8 bases between the two ends. The CDR3 is 13 amino acids. The CDR3 bases are TGTGCCAGCAGCGTTGACAGGAACACTGAAGCTTTCTTT. This sequence encodes CASSVDRNTEAFF.

This clonotype appeared a few times. The CDR3, as DNA: TGTGCCAGCAGCCACGGACAGGGACCCTTCTACGAGCAGTACGTC. Translation: CASSHGQGPFYEQYV. The genes are TRBV14 and TRBJ2-7; the match to TRBD1 covers 8 bases. CDR3 size: 15 residues. V gave up 3 bases and J gave up 3 bases; unmatched junction bases: 7. The germline CDR1 and CDR2 sequences are SGHDN and FVKESK.

The genes are TRBV9 and TRBJ2-1, with 8 bases lining up with TRBD2. Germline CDR1 is SGDLS and CDR2 is YYNGEE. This CDR3 spans 14 amino acids. The V and J ends lost 6 bases and 5 bases, in that order; junction bases with no gene match: 7. CDR3 in amino acids: CASTTGGGNNEQFF. CDR3 nucleotide sequence: TGTGCCAGCACCACGGGCGGGGGGAACAATGAGCAGTTCTTC.

The CDR3 reads CATSSLTGVYNEQFF. CDR3 nucleotide sequence: TGTGCCACCAGCAGTCTAACGGGGGTGTACAATGAGCAGTTCTTC. The chain is built from TRBV15 and TRBJ2-1; tentative D call: TRBD2 (6 bases). This CDR3 has 15 residues. Trimming took 3 bases from V and 4 from J, leaving 13 bases between them. Germline V gives CDR1 LNHNV, CDR2 YYDKDF (reference sequence).

In the case of this clonotype: Given a much more abundant clone one base away, this may be a read error. The V call is TRBV7-2, the J call TRBJ2-7; D uncertain. The CDR3 has 12 amino acids. Germline V gene sequence: CDR1 SGHTA, CDR2 FQGNSA. The CDR3 protein is CANSFVGREQYV. The CDR3 bases are TGTGCCAACAGCTTCGTAGGGCGCGAGCAGTACGTC.

This chain joins TRBV5-4 and TRBJ2-5; 8 nucleotides line up with TRBD2. Per germline, CDR1 SGHNT and CDR2 YYREEE (reference sequence). The CDR3 is 15 amino acids. The V segment lost 0 bases and the J segment 4 bases; nucleotides outside the gene matches: 5. The CDR3 sequence is CASSLVFSGGETQYF. The CDR3 nucleotides read TGTGCCAGCAGCTTGGTTTTCAGCGGGGGAGAGACCCAGTACTTC.

This clonotype was recorded a few times. This chain joins TRBV19 and TRBJ1-1; D ambiguous. Germline CDR1 reads LNHDA; CDR2 reads SQIVND (reference sequence). This CDR3 has 15 residues. V lost 3 bases, J lost 6 bases, and 17 bases lay in between. The CDR3 is CASSILTGLEAEAFF. The CDR3 DNA follows: TGTGCCAGTAGTATCCTGACCGGACTTGAGGCTGAAGCTTTCTTT. The full variable domain, with the rest looked up from reference TRBV19 and TRBJ1-1, is DGGITQSPKYLFRKEGQNVTLSCEQNLNHDAMYWYRQDPGQGLRLIYYSQIVNDFQKGDIAEGYSVSREKKESFPLTVTSAQKNPTAFYLCASSILTGLEAEAFFGQGTRLTVV.